These 2 T cell receptor beta chains originate from one sample sequenced in a study of blood T cell repertoires in COVID-19 (dated by TCRdb to the early 2020s). Preparation of the library involved the immunoSEQ multiplex PCR assay. Not all clones reach the TCRdb copy of this immuneACCESS table, which keeps in-frame sequences only. Checked studies attribute under half of the gap to unresolved V genes and leave the rest unexplained. A total of approximately 250,000 clones appear in this sample, 88% of them only once. The ten most abundant clones make up about 1.2% of the sample. Material for sequencing was PBMCs or T cells enriched from blood (not recorded which). The source of these receptors is a woman between 40 and 55 years old with acute COVID-19.

The V gene is TRBV19, the J gene TRBJ1-5; D not resolved. The CDR3 contains 13 residues. V lost 9 bases and J 2 bases, leaving 11 bases between the germline ends. CDR1 and CDR2 from the germline V gene are LNHDA and SQIVND (reference sequence). For the CDR3, the DNA is TGTGCCAGCCGACAAGTTGGCAATCAGCCCCAGCATTTT. Protein sequence: CASRQVGNQPQHF.

The gene calls are TRBV2 and TRBJ1-5; 8 nucleotides line up with TRBD1. V gave up 8 bases and J gave up 3 bases; unmatched junction bases: 6. CDR3 length: 14 amino acids. Germline loops: CDR1 SNHLY, CDR2 FYNNEI. The CDR3 reads CASGWDRPNQPQHF. In DNA form, the CDR3 reads TGTGCCAGCGGTTGGGACAGGCCCAATCAGCCCCAGCATTTT.